A selection of T cell receptor beta chains follows, all from one sample in a study of shared clonotypes between healthy human individuals. Measured with immunoSEQ multiplex PCR; TCRdb has only the in-frame clones, and not every one. The repertoire holds 2.3 million or so clones, with 85% to 95% as singletons. Material: naive CD4+ T cells from PBMCs. Receptor source: a man younger than 35 in good health. Some clones in this sample may be carry-over from other donors' samples. CDR3s include the opening cysteine and the closing phenylalanine or tryptophan. The D gene is left open where the match is weak. Part of the rows lack a size; the others show once, few, many or a class for expanded clones.

NA,TRBJ2-7,NA,TRBV12-2,CASRFWRTDYYEQYF,TGTGCAAGTCGCTTTTGGCGGACTGATTACTACGAGCAGTACTTC
NA,TRBJ2-7,NA,TRBV6-5,CASSYSSVYEQYF,TGTGCCAGCAGTTACTCTAGCGTCTACGAGCAGTACTTC
TRBD2,TRBJ2-1,NA,TRBV28,CASRLPSGRANEQFF,TGTGCCAGCAGACTCCCTAGCGGGAGGGCCAATGAGCAGTTCTTC
TRBD1,TRBJ1-5,NA,TRBV4-1,CASSRDPGQGLAYSNQPQHF,TGCGCCAGCAGCCGAGACCCGGGACAGGGCTTAGCGTATAGCAATCAGCCCCAGCATTTT
TRBD1,TRBJ1-2,NA,TRBV9,CASSAQGQGWGYTF,TGTGCCAGCAGCGCGCAGGGACAGGGTTGGGGCTACACCTTC
NA,TRBJ2-2,NA,TRBV29-1,CSVARDVAGELFF,TGCAGCGTTGCCCGGGATGTGGCCGGGGAGCTGTTTTTT
TRBD1,TRBJ2-1,NA,TRBV28,CASSTPGQGAVDEQFF,TGTGCCAGCAGTACACCGGGACAGGGGGCAGTCGATGAGCAGTTCTTC
TRBD2,TRBJ2-7,NA,TRBV4-2,CASSQDLNGGRLYEQYF,TGTGCCAGCAGCCAAGATCTGAATGGCGGGAGGTTGTACGAGCAGTACTTC
NA,TRBJ2-6,NA,TRBV7-8,CASSSIGFSGANVLTF,TGTGCCAGCAGCTCCATTGGGTTCTCTGGGGCCAACGTCCTGACTTTC
TRBD2,TRBJ2-7,NA,TRBV7-9,CASSARLAEPYEQYF,TGTGCCAGCAGCGCAAGACTAGCGGAGCCATACGAGCAGTACTTC
NA,TRBJ2-4,NA,TRBV19,CATQPPGLGAKNIQYF,TGTGCCACCCAGCCCCCAGGGTTGGGAGCCAAAAACATTCAGTACTTC
NA,TRBJ2-7,once,TRBV18,CASSPPSGEQAEQYF,TGTGCCAGCTCACCTCCCAGCGGAGAGCAGGCTGAGCAGTACTTC
NA,TRBJ1-1,NA,TRBV7-9,CASSLTGAYTEAFF,TGTGCCAGCAGCTTAACGGGGGCGTATACTGAAGCTTTCTTT
NA,TRBJ2-2,NA,TRBV5-3,CASSSSGAPTGELFF,TGTGCCAGCAGCTCCTCCGGGGCACCCACCGGGGAGCTGTTTTTT
NA,TRBJ1-1,NA,TRBV28,CATIRSEGGGTEAFF,TGTGCCACCATTCGCTCTGAGGGGGGCGGGACTGAAGCTTTCTTT
NA,TRBJ2-1,once,TRBV4-1,CASSQDPGDHNEQFF,TGCGCCAGCAGCCAAGATCCTGGGGACCACAATGAGCAGTTCTTC
NA,TRBJ2-2,NA,TRBV27,CASSFSGGELFF,TGTGCCAGCAGTTTTTCGGGCGGGGAGCTGTTTTTT